The clone carrying this T cell receptor (beta chain) was observed a few times. The antigen is undetermined. This sample is drawn from a study of T-cell memory formation after mild COVID-19. Findings and caveats of the study: In pre-infection memory, a portion of responding clones appeared, which suggested that cross-reactive memory joined. SARS-CoV-2 specificity of second-wave clones peaking day 37 was unconfirmed.

TCRdb processed the 5' RACE reads anew with MiXCR; each CDR3 protein has one entry. The repertoire includes hundreds of thousands of distinct CDR3 sequences, approximately 25% of them detected once, and roughly an eighth sits in the top ten. Germline V gene data show CDR1 as SGHRS and CDR2 as YFSETQ. The CDR3 runs to 16 residues. Trimming shortened V by 3 bases and J by 4 bases, and 19 bases separated the two germline ends. The clonotype originates from an adult woman who had mild COVID-19 (a few samples of this study predate the infection). Cell type and time point are not known. The chain is built from TRBV5-1 and TRBJ1-2; D is possibly TRBD1 (6 bases). Specimen: PBMCs or a T cell subset sorted from them (not recorded which). This chain's CDR3 is CASSWDILKWVYGYTF. For the CDR3, the DNA is TGCGCCAGCAGCTGGGACATCCTTAAGTGGGTCTATGGCTACACCTTC.